This T cell receptor (beta chain) originates from a study of blood T cell repertoires in COVID-19. Study as a whole: Sites in the United States, Italy and Spain provided acute and convalescent COVID-19 samples.

TCRdb keeps only in-frame clones here, not all; method: immunoSEQ multiplex PCR. The data contain hundreds of thousands of clones, 75% to 90% of them singletons. The CDR3 runs to 15 residues. Germline V gives CDR1 SGHTA, CDR2 FQGNSA. V was pared by 5 bases and J by 7 bases, with 10 bases of the junction left unmatched. The chain combines TRBV7-2 with TRBJ1-5; TRBD1 aligns across 8 bases. The TCR sequence derives from a man aged 55 to 70 who had recovered from COVID-19. Sequences were obtained from peripheral blood. The CDR3 here is CASSVGQGWGQPQHF. CDR3 DNA sequence: TGTGCCAGCAGCGTCGGACAGGGCTGGGGACAGCCCCAGCATTTT.